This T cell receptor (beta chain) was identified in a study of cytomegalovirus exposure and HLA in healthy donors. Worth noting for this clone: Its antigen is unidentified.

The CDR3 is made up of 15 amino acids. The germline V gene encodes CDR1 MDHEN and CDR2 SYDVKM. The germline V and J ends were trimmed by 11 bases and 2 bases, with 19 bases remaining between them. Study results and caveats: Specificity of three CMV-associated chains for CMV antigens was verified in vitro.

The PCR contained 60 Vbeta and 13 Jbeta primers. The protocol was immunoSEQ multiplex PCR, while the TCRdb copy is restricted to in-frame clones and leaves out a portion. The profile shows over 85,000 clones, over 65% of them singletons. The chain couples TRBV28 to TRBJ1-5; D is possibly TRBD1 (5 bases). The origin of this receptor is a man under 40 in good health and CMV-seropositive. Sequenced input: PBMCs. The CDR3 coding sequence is TGTGCCTCAAAAGGGGCTCCGGATGGCAATCAGCCCCAGCATTTT. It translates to CASKGAPDGNQPQHF.